This is a list of T cell receptor beta chains from one sample in a study of shared clonotypes between healthy human individuals. Measured with immunoSEQ multiplex PCR; TCRdb has only the in-frame clones, and not every one. The data show 450,000 to 700,000 clones, with roughly 96% seen just once and about 0.11% held by the top ten. Sequenced input: naive CD8+ T cells sorted from blood. All receptors derive from a woman in her twenties or thirties in good health. Each CDR3 is given with its conserved first and last residue. Fields, in order: clone size, V gene, D gene, CDR3 length, J gene, CDR3 protein, CDR3 DNA. The D gene is left open where the match is weak. Not all rows give a size; the values are once, few, many and, for expanded clones, a class.

NA	TRBV27	TRBD1	14	TRBJ1-2	CASSPGQGANGYTF	TGTGCCAGCAGCCCTGGGCAGGGGGCGAATGGCTACACCTTC
NA	TRBV7-2	NA	15	TRBJ2-7	CASSHPRGLSYEQYF	TGTGCCAGCAGCCATCCTCGGGGCCTCTCCTACGAGCAGTACTTC
NA	TRBV7-9	NA	12	TRBJ2-7	CASSLGTTEQYF	TGTGCCAGCAGCTTGGGGACCACCGAGCAGTACTTC
once	TRBV27	NA	13	TRBJ1-5	CASSLGGGQPQHF	TGTGCCAGCTCCTTGGGAGGAGGTCAGCCCCAGCATTTT
NA	TRBV7-9	NA	14	TRBJ1-2	CASSPDLWGYGYTF	TGTGCCAGCAGCCCGGACTTATGGGGCTATGGCTACACCTTC
NA	TRBV27	NA	14	TRBJ1-5	CASSLQGPNQPQHF	TGTGCCAGCAGTTTACAGGGCCCCAATCAGCCCCAGCATTTT
NA	TRBV11-2	NA	12	TRBJ2-5	CASSLGSRTQYF	TGTGCCAGCAGCTTGGGTTCCCGGACCCAGTACTTC
NA	TRBV2	TRBD2	14	TRBJ2-7	CASSTGTNSYEQYF	TGTGCCAGCAGTACCGGGACTAACTCCTACGAGCAGTACTTC
NA	TRBV4-1	NA	15	TRBJ2-1	CASSQDWDPDNEQFF	TGCGCCAGCAGCCAAGATTGGGACCCCGACAATGAGCAGTTCTTC
NA	TRBV7-2	TRBD2	12	TRBJ2-7	CAKRLAGNEQYF	TGTGCCAAAAGGTTAGCGGGAAATGAGCAGTACTTC
NA	TRBV2	TRBD2	16	TRBJ2-1	CASSQTSLAGRDEQFF	TGTGCCAGCAGTCAAACCTCACTAGCGGGACGGGATGAGCAGTTCTTC
NA	TRBV27	NA	15	TRBJ2-3	CASSLVGVAADTQYF	TGTGCCAGCAGTTTAGTGGGGGTAGCCGCAGATACGCAGTATTTT
NA	TRBV6-5	TRBD1	14	TRBJ1-4	CATKGTVENEKLFF	TGTGCCACCAAAGGGACAGTAGAAAATGAAAAACTGTTTTTT
NA	TRBV6-5	NA	16	TRBJ1-1	CASIYSSAGVNTEAFF	TGTGCCAGCATATACTCGTCAGCCGGGGTTAACACTGAAGCTTTCTTT
NA	TRBV13	TRBD2	15	TRBJ2-3	CASSLAPGLGDTQYF	TGTGCCAGCAGCTTAGCACCGGGACTAGGGGATACGCAGTATTTT
NA	TRBV13	TRBD2	17	TRBJ2-1	CASSLRPPSGAYNEQFF	TGTGCCAGCAGCTTACGACCTCCTAGCGGGGCATACAATGAGCAGTTCTTC
NA	TRBV6-6	NA	15	TRBJ1-4	CASSTPGTWSEKLFF	TGTGCCAGCAGTACTCCCGGGACCTGGTCTGAAAAACTGTTTTTT
NA	TRBV27	NA	14	TRBJ1-1	CASSLARLNTEAFF	TGTGCCAGCAGTTTAGCCAGACTGAACACTGAAGCTTTCTTT
NA	TRBV11-2	TRBD1	17	TRBJ2-5	CASSYSGTGLLQETQYF	TGTGCCAGCAGCTACTCCGGGACAGGGTTACTTCAGGAGACCCAGTACTTC
NA	TRBV2	TRBD1	17	TRBJ1-2	CASSEAQGQRKYYGYTF	TGTGCCAGCAGTGAAGCACAGGGACAGCGAAAATACTATGGCTACACCTTC
NA	TRBV27	NA	12	TRBJ1-1	CASSPGTKEAFF	TGTGCCAGCAGTCCCGGGACGAAAGAAGCTTTCTTT
once	TRBV27	NA	15	TRBJ2-1	CASSLGPGAYNEQFF	TGTGCCAGCAGTTTAGGCCCAGGGGCCTACAATGAGCAGTTCTTC
once	TRBV19	TRBD2	16	TRBJ2-7	CASSPPAGGLKDEQYF	TGTGCCAGTAGCCCCCCGGCGGGAGGGTTAAAGGACGAGCAGTACTTC
NA	TRBV19	TRBD2	14	TRBJ2-7	CASSLAGYIDEQYF	TGTGCCAGTAGTTTAGCGGGTTATATTGACGAGCAGTACTTC
NA	TRBV28	TRBD1	14	TRBJ2-7	CASSPLSTGPEQYF	TGTGCCAGCAGTCCTCTCTCGACAGGGCCCGAGCAGTACTTC
NA	TRBV5-4	NA	15	TRBJ1-5	CASSLDGRSNQPQHF	TGTGCCAGCAGCTTGGACGGCAGGAGCAATCAGCCCCAGCATTTT
NA	TRBV27	NA	16	TRBJ2-1	CASSLLGTGAYNEQFF	TGTGCCAGCAGTTTACTGGGGACTGGAGCCTACAATGAGCAGTTCTTC
NA	TRBV28	TRBD2	15	TRBJ2-7	CASSTGLATSYEQYF	TGTGCCAGCAGTACTGGACTAGCGACTTCCTACGAGCAGTACTTC
NA	TRBV28	NA	12	TRBJ1-2	CASSLAGDVYTF	TGTGCCAGCAGTTTAGCAGGGGACGTCTACACCTTC
NA	TRBV28	NA	12	TRBJ1-2	CASSFGGVGYTF	TGTGCCAGCAGTTTCGGTGGGGTGGGCTACACCTTC
NA	TRBV9	NA	12	TRBJ2-7	CASSATGNEQYF	TGTGCCAGCAGCGCTACAGGGAACGAGCAGTACTTC
NA	TRBV29-1	TRBD1	14	TRBJ1-3	CSVVTGRPGNTIYF	TGCAGCGTGGTGACAGGGAGGCCTGGAAACACCATATATTTT
NA	TRBV2	NA	13	TRBJ2-7	CASRLGAAYEQYF	TGTGCCAGCAGGTTGGGGGCGGCTTACGAGCAGTACTTC
NA	TRBV29-1	NA	13	TRBJ1-1	CSAESTDHTEAFF	TGCAGCGCGGAATCGACAGACCACACTGAAGCTTTCTTT
NA	TRBV7-7	NA	12	TRBJ2-2	CASSLPGGELFF	TGTGCCAGCAGCTTACCCGGCGGGGAGCTGTTTTTT
NA	TRBV7-6	NA	12	TRBJ2-7	CASSPISYEQYF	TGTGCCAGCAGCCCGATCTCCTACGAGCAGTACTTC
NA	TRBV29-1	NA	12	TRBJ2-5	CSVADSQETQYF	TGCAGCGTTGCTGACAGTCAAGAGACCCAGTACTTC
NA	TRBV13	TRBD2	16	TRBJ2-3	CASSSPAGGATDTQYF	TGTGCCAGCAGCTCCCCGGCGGGGGGGGCCACAGATACGCAGTATTTT
NA	TRBV28	NA	13	TRBJ2-3	CASSGLDTDTQYF	TGTGCCAGCAGTGGACTGGATACAGATACGCAGTATTTT
NA	TRBV28	NA	14	TRBJ2-2	CASSFMSRTGELFF	TGTGCCAGCAGTTTTATGTCCCGCACCGGGGAGCTGTTTTTT
NA	TRBV7-8	TRBD2	18	TRBJ2-3	CASSLKPGLAVSTDTQYF	TGTGCCAGCAGCCTAAAACCGGGACTAGCGGTGAGCACAGATACGCAGTATTTT
once	TRBV27	NA	13	TRBJ2-7	CASSWGHTYEQYF	TGTGCCAGCAGTTGGGGACACACCTACGAGCAGTACTTC
NA	TRBV19	TRBD1	13	TRBJ1-1	CASSRGLNTEAFF	TGTGCCAGTAGCAGGGGGCTGAACACTGAAGCTTTCTTT
NA	TRBV5-1	NA	14	TRBJ2-7	CASSLTYTGDEQYF	TGCGCCAGCAGCTTGACCTATACAGGCGACGAGCAGTACTTC
NA	TRBV19	TRBD1	14	TRBJ1-2	CASSTWTGGNGYTF	TGTGCCAGTAGTACTTGGACAGGGGGCAATGGCTACACCTTC
NA	TRBV5-6	NA	13	TRBJ2-7	CASSWGTQYEQYF	TGTGCCAGCAGCTGGGGGACTCAATACGAGCAGTACTTC
NA	TRBV5-4	NA	15	TRBJ2-3	CASSLTSGGGDTQYF	TGTGCCAGCAGCTTGACGAGCGGAGGCGGAGATACGCAGTATTTT
NA	TRBV9	TRBD1	14	TRBJ1-1	CASSDRTGGTEAFF	TGTGCCAGCAGCGACCGGACAGGCGGCACTGAAGCTTTCTTT
NA	TRBV4-2	NA	15	TRBJ1-2	CASSQEDPGEFGYTF	TGTGCCAGCAGCCAAGAAGATCCAGGGGAGTTTGGCTACACCTTC
NA	TRBV9	NA	13	TRBJ1-1	CASSEQGNTEAFF	TGTGCCAGCAGCGAACAGGGAAACACTGAAGCTTTCTTT
NA	TRBV27	NA	14	TRBJ2-7	CASSLSRETYEQYF	TGTGCCAGCAGTTTAAGTCGGGAGACCTACGAGCAGTACTTC